This is a list of T cell receptor beta chains from one sample in a study of CD8 T cells in ankylosing spondylitis. TCRdb recomputed calls from the 5' RACE reads with MiXCR, one row per CDR3 protein. The sample lists approximately 240,000 distinct CDR3 sequences, about 24% occurring once. The sequenced material came from blood, either unsorted or a sorted T cell fraction (not recorded which). The source of these receptors is a male donor with ankylosing spondylitis or in good health (not recorded which). CDR3s leave out the opening cysteine and the closing phenylalanine or tryptophan.

v_gene	j_gene	CDR3aa
TRBV4-1	TRBJ2-6	ASLSGANVLT
TRBV20-1	TRBJ2-5	SAEALGETQY
TRBV10-3	TRBJ1-1	AISDPGQGASEAF
TRBV12-3/TRBV12-4	TRBJ1-5	ASSPRQGNQPQH
TRBV5-1	TRBJ2-5	ASSIQTGQETQY
TRBV7-3	TRBJ2-3	ASRGSKNTQY
TRBV12-3/TRBV12-4	TRBJ1-6	ASSFWTGSYNSPLH
TRBV6-5	TRBJ2-2	ASTGYTGELF
TRBV5-5	TRBJ2-7	ASTHLGTGGYEQY
TRBV6-5	TRBJ2-1	ASSYTTGTFLWEQF
TRBV20-1	TRBJ2-3	SASYRATSTDTQY
TRBV6-1	TRBJ2-1	ASRGWTADNEQF